This T cell receptor (beta chain) was found in a study of blood T cell repertoires in COVID-19. Study-wide background: From the United States, Italy and Spain came samples of acute and convalescent COVID-19. T cells, B-cell-depleted T cells, or PBMCs provided the cDNA or gDNA that served as material.

V lost 4 bases and J 4 bases, leaving 13 bases between the germline ends. The V gene's germline CDR1 is SGHDT and CDR2 YYEEEE. The CDR3 has 14 residues. Some clones are missing from TCRdb's copy, which holds only in-frame ones; the method was immunoSEQ multiplex PCR. There are tens of thousands of clones in the sample; about 73% occur only once, and roughly 18% lies in the top ten. Sample: peripheral blood. The clonotype was recovered from a woman between 50 and 59 years old with active or convalescent COVID-19. The chain employs TRBV5-6 and TRBJ2-3; D gene ambiguous. The CDR3 sequence is CASSGPPSPDTQYF. CDR3 sequence (DNA): TGTGCCAGCAGCGGGCCGCCCAGCCCAGATACGCAGTATTTT.